The 26 T cell receptor beta chains given below trace back to one sample, sequenced in a study of cytotoxic CD8 clonotypes in ibrutinib-treated CLL. Only in-frame clones appear in the TCRdb table, and some are missing; sequencing was by immunoSEQ multiplex PCR. The sample yields fewer than 70,000 clones, less than 75% seen once. This material consisted of PBMCs, taken after 12 months of ibrutinib treatment. The receptors shown here come from a human donor with chronic lymphocytic leukemia.

The rearrangement uses TRBV18 and TRBJ2-7, with 8 positions matching TRBD1. Germline V lookup: CDR1 KGHSH, CDR2 LQKENI. The V gene end was trimmed by 1 base and the J gene end by 2 bases; junction bases not matched to a gene: 10. The CDR3 has 17 amino acids. The CDR3 region is CASSPLPMTGETYEQYF. The CDR3 region has the DNA TGTGCCAGCTCACCACTTCCAATGACAGGGGAGACCTACGAGCAGTACTTC.

This chain uses TRBV7-2 with TRBJ2-1; D might be TRBD1 (6 bases). The germline gives CDR1 SGHTA, CDR2 FQGNSA. The CDR3 is made up of 15 amino acids. Trimming shortened V by 3 bases and J by 6 bases, and 15 bases separated the two germline ends. CDR3 in DNA: TGTGCCAGCAGCTTCCGGGACATAGAGGGCAATGAGCAGTTCTTC. This encodes CASSFRDIEGNEQFF.

This rearrangement joins TRBV5-4 to TRBJ1-5, with no clear D. CDR1 and CDR2 from the germline V gene are SGHNT and YYREEE (reference sequence). The V end lost 0 bases, the J end lost 5 bases, and 3 bases lay between the germline ends. The CDR3 spans 12 residues. The CDR3 region has the DNA TGTGCCAGCAGCTTGGACGATCAGCCCCAGCATTTT. Its translation: CASSLDDQPQHF.

This clone was detected a few times. The gene calls are TRBV11-2 and TRBJ2-7; the D gene is possibly TRBD2 (6 bases). The V end was cut by 3 bases, the J end by 2 bases, with 14 bases between. Germline assignment: CDR1 SGHAT and CDR2 FQNNGV. The CDR3 contains 15 residues. The CDR3 nucleotides are TGTGCCAGCAGCTTCGGGACTCCGATTACCTACGAGCAGTACTTC. Amino acid sequence: CASSFGTPITYEQYF.

The V gene is TRBV2, the J gene TRBJ2-1, with D possibly being TRBD1 (5 bases). The CDR3 sequence is 16 residues long. Trimming left V 3 bases short and J 0 bases short, with 12 bases between. In germline, CDR1 is SNHLY, CDR2 FYNNEI. DNA of the CDR3: TGTGCCAGCAGTGAGGGTACAGGCCGCTCCTACAATGAGCAGTTCTTC. It is translated as CASSEGTGRSYNEQFF.

V and J are TRBV11-2 and TRBJ2-3; tentatively, D is TRBD2 (6 bases). In germline, CDR1 is SGHAT, CDR2 FQNNGV. This CDR3 spans 15 amino acids. Deletions cut 0 bases from V and 5 bases from J, with 12 bases between. The CDR3: CASSLEGGRGDTQYF. The CDR3 DNA is TGTGCCAGCAGCTTAGAAGGAGGGCGGGGAGATACGCAGTATTTT.

This clone has a handful of counts. The chain carries TRBV5-6 and TRBJ1-4; D remains ambiguous. CDR1 is SGHDT and CDR2 is YYEEEE in the germline V gene. V shed 4 bases and J shed 7 bases, with 14 bases lying between them. The CDR3 extends over 14 amino acids. CDR3 sequence reads: CASSRKGSGEKLFF. The DNA for the CDR3 is TGTGCCAGCAGCAGGAAGGGATCTGGTGAAAAACTGTTTTTT.

The chain is built from TRBV23-1 and TRBJ2-6; D not resolved. TRBV23-1 is treated as an ORF (open reading frame) with a function not yet certain. Trimming left V 5 bases short and J 5 bases short, with 19 bases between. The length of the CDR3 is 17 residues. The CDR3 DNA reads TGCGCCAGCAGTTGCTTCTTGCAACAAAGTCGGGCCAACGTCCTGACTTTC. It specifies CASSCFLQQSRANVLTF.

J is TRBJ2-2 and V is TRBV5-1; 13 bases agree with TRBD2. The CDR3 covers 17 residues. In germline, CDR1 is SGHRS, CDR2 YFSETQ. The ends lost 4 bases at V and 0 bases at J; junction bases unmatched: 3. In DNA form, the CDR3 reads TGCGCCAGCAGCCCGGGACTAGCGGGAACGAACACCGGGGAGCTGTTTTTT. This encodes CASSPGLAGTNTGELFF.

The chain has TRBV15 and TRBJ2-7, with TRBD2 as a possible D gene (7 bases). The CDR3 totals 15 residues. Trimming stripped 0 bases from V and 2 bases from J, with 11 bases between. Germline values: CDR1 LNHNV, CDR2 YYDKDF (reference sequence). The chain's CDR3 is CATSREGGGTYEQYF. The CDR3 coding sequence is TGTGCCACCAGCAGAGAAGGGGGGGGTACCTACGAGCAGTACTTC. Full variable domain (remainder filled in from reference TRBV15 and TRBJ2-7): DAMVIQNPRYQVTQFGKPVTLSCSQTLNHNVMYWYQQKSSQAPKLLFHYYDKDFNNEADTPDNFQSRRPNTSFCFLDIRSPGLGDTAMYLCATSREGGGTYEQYFGPGTRLTVT.

This clone showed up just a few times. CDR3 in DNA: TGTGCCAGCAGCTTGATCACAGGGGTGGCTAACTATGGCTACACCTTC. It encodes CASSLITGVANYGYTF. V gene TRBV5-6 combines with J gene TRBJ1-2; the match to TRBD1 covers 7 bases. This CDR3 is built from 16 residues. CDR1 is SGHDT and CDR2 is YYEEEE in the germline V gene. V trimming: 1 base; J trimming: 0 bases; junction bases outside the gene matches: 6.

The V gene is TRBV30, the J gene TRBJ1-1, with a weak D call TRBD1 (6 bases). This CDR3 spans 14 amino acids. V lost 2 bases, J lost 6 bases, and 16 bases lay in between. Germline lookup yields CDR1 GTSNPN and CDR2 SVGIG (reference sequence). CDR3: CAWSPKNRVAEAFF. The CDR3 DNA follows: TGTGCCTGGAGTCCAAAAAACAGGGTCGCTGAAGCTTTCTTT.

J is TRBJ1-1 and V is TRBV13, with D possibly TRBD1 on 6 matching bases. This CDR3 is 16 amino acids long. V was cut by 4 bases and J by 1 base, with 16 bases left in between. In germline, CDR1 is PRHDT, CDR2 FYEKMQ (reference sequence). DNA of the CDR3: TGTGCCAGCAGCTCGGCAGGGGTTTCTGGGAACACTGAAGCTTTCTTT. Translating it yields CASSSAGVSGNTEAFF.

V usage is TRBV9 and J usage is TRBJ2-1; D is ambiguous. Trimming stripped 4 bases from V and 3 bases from J, with 5 bases between. CDR3 size: 12 residues. Germline CDR1 and CDR2: SGDLS and YYNGEE. CDR3 loop: CASSRLYNEQFF. The DNA of the CDR3 is TGTGCCAGCAGCCGACTCTACAATGAGCAGTTCTTC. Combining the CDR3 with reference TRBV9 and TRBJ2-1 gives the whole variable domain DSGVTQTPKHLITATGQRVTLRCSPRSGDLSVYWYQQSLDQGLQFLIQYYNGEERAKGNILERFSAQQFPDLHSELNLSSLELGDSALYFCASSRLYNEQFFGPGTRLTVL.

This clone was detected once. J is TRBJ2-3 and V is TRBV2; 7 bases are a match to TRBD1. Germline V gives CDR1 SNHLY, CDR2 FYNNEI. V was pared by 6 bases and J by 2 bases, with 8 bases of the junction left unmatched. CDR3 size: 15 residues. For the CDR3, the DNA is TGTGCCAGCAGCCCCGACAGGGCTATCACAGATACGCAGTATTTT. Translation gives CASSPDRAITDTQYF.

This chain connects TRBV2 to TRBJ1-4; no reliable D call. V shed 8 bases and J shed 8 bases, with 15 bases lying between them. The CDR3 loop spans 13 amino acids. Germline loops: CDR1 SNHLY, CDR2 FYNNEI. This CDR3 reads CASGAWGGEKLFF. CDR3 sequence (DNA): TGTGCCAGCGGCGCCTGGGGTGGCGAAAAACTGTTTTTT. Full variable domain (outside the CDR3, taken from reference TRBV2 and TRBJ1-4): EPEVTQTPSHQVTQMGQEVILRCVPISNHLYFYWYRQILGQKVEFLVSFYNNEISEKSEIFDDQFSVERPDGSNFTLKIRSTKLEDSAMYFCASGAWGGEKLFFGSGTQLSVL.

The chain carries TRBV29-1 and TRBJ2-3; weak D call: TRBD1 (6 bases). This CDR3 region has 13 residues. CDR1 is SQVTM and CDR2 is ANQGSEA in the germline V gene. Trimming shortened V by 6 bases and J by 3 bases, and 13 bases separated the two germline ends. The CDR3 loop reads CSVETGSTDTQYF. For the CDR3, the DNA is TGCAGCGTGGAGACAGGCTCTACAGATACGCAGTATTTT.

The gene calls are TRBV30 and TRBJ2-7, with TRBD2 matching over 14 bases. Trimming took 0 bases from V and 3 from J; bases not matched to a gene: 7. Germline V gene data show CDR1 as GTSNPN and CDR2 as SVGIG (reference sequence). The CDR3 loop spans 17 amino acids. The CDR3 loop reads CAWSVRTSGRTGYEQYF. As DNA, the CDR3 is TGTGCCTGGAGTGTAAGGACTAGCGGGAGGACAGGCTACGAGCAGTACTTC.

CDR3 sequence: CASSQDLLGQVGEKLFF. CDR3 sequence (DNA): TGTGCCAGCAGCCAAGATTTATTAGGGCAGGTCGGTGAAAAACTGTTTTTT. This rearrangement joins TRBV4-2 to TRBJ1-4; D call uncertain. There are 17 residues in the CDR3. The V gene's germline CDR1 is LGHNA and CDR2 YNFKEQ. Between the trimmed V and J ends, which lost 0 bases and 7 bases, there was a span of 18 bases.

This rearrangement joins TRBV7-9 to TRBJ2-1; 12 nucleotides align to TRBD2. The junction had 9 bases not matched to a gene; V was cut back by 7 bases and J by 5 bases. CDR3 length equals 16 residues. Germline V gene data show CDR1 as SEHNR and CDR2 as FQNEAQ (reference sequence). The CDR3 coding sequence is TGTGCCAGCATCTACGGGGCTAGCGGGAGGGACAATGAGCAGTTCTTC. It yields the protein CASIYGASGRDNEQFF.

The chain is built from TRBV2 and TRBJ2-3, with D perhaps being TRBD1 or TRBD2 (5 bases each). Germline CDR1 is SNHLY and CDR2 is FYNNEI. The CDR3 sequence is 15 residues long. The V end lost 6 bases, the J end lost 0 bases, and 13 bases lay between the germline ends. The DNA of the CDR3 is TGTGCCAGCAGCGCCCAAGGGACGAGCACAGATACGCAGTATTTT. Translation: CASSAQGTSTDTQYF.

This clone was recorded only once. The CDR3 sequence: CASSSGQGRNEQFF. The CDR3 region has the DNA TGTGCCAGCAGCTCGGGACAGGGTAGGAATGAGCAGTTCTTC. The genes are TRBV7-2 and TRBJ2-1; TRBD1 matches at 9 bases. The J segment lost 7 bases and the V segment lost 4 bases, leaving 5 bases of the junction unmatched. Per germline, CDR1 SGHTA and CDR2 FQGNSA. The CDR3 runs to 14 residues.

This chain joins TRBV9 and TRBJ1-2; D unresolved. Germline values: CDR1 SGDLS, CDR2 YYNGEE. V shed 0 bases and J shed 3 bases, with 6 bases lying between them. There are 13 residues in the CDR3. The CDR3 region is CASSVGTDYGYTF. The CDR3 nucleotides are TGTGCCAGCAGCGTAGGGACGGACTATGGCTACACCTTC.

In its sample, this clone was seen once. The chain carries TRBV13 and TRBJ2-3; D perhaps matches TRBD2 (5 bases). The ends were cut back, 2 bases at V and 3 bases at J, with 12 bases in the middle. This CDR3 spans 15 amino acids. Per germline, CDR1 PRHDT and CDR2 FYEKMQ (reference sequence). The CDR3 sequence: CASSLRGIGTDTQYF. The DNA of the CDR3 is TGTGCCAGCAGCTTAAGAGGGATAGGGACAGATACGCAGTATTTT.

This chain links TRBV20-1 with TRBJ2-1; TRBD1 aligns across 7 bases. The CDR3 extends over 11 amino acids. The germline CDR1 and CDR2 sequences are DFQATT and SNEGSKA (reference sequence). Trimming took 5 bases from V and 6 from J; bases not matched to a gene: 1. CDR3 nucleotide sequence: TGCAGTGCTTACAGGGGCAATGAGCAGTTCTTC. This gives the protein CSAYRGNEQFF.

This chain uses TRBV14 with TRBJ1-2; D unresolved. V lost 1 base to trimming and J lost 6 bases, with 6 bases between them. Germline lookup yields CDR1 SGHDN and CDR2 FVKESK. The CDR3 is made up of 12 amino acids. CDR3 protein: CASSQGPHGYTF. Written as DNA, the CDR3 is TGTGCCAGCAGCCAAGGCCCCCATGGCTACACCTTC.